This T cell receptor (beta chain) was profiled in a study of identifying expanded T cells in peripheral blood. CDR3 length: 12 amino acids. V was clipped by 5 bases and J by 3 bases, with 4 bases between them. CDR1 is MNHEY and CDR2 is SMNVEV in the germline V gene (reference sequence). Collection occurred without any documented infections or immune events in donors. TCRdb's table, derived via immunoSEQ multiplex PCR, lists solely in-frame clones and lacks some. Of about 94,000 clones in the sample, approximately 86% are singletons; the top ten hold 5.5% to 7%. J is TRBJ2-2 and V is TRBV27; no definite D call. The sample comprised blood. The TCR comes from a person aged 18 to 75 in good health. Written as DNA, the CDR3 is TGTGCCAGCAGTCCGTACACCGGGGAGCTGTTTTTT. Translating gives CASSPYTGELFF.